This TCR beta chain was identified during a study of cytomegalovirus exposure and HLA in healthy donors. Findings of the study overall: The productive fraction for most TCR beta V segments was about 87% or about 30% in an earlier analysis. A list of 150 to 200 TCR beta chains associated with cytomegalovirus was given.

Concerning this clone itself: The antigen is unknown.

Amplification used 60 Vbeta primers and 13 Jbeta primers. Per the original data handling: The authors later counted roughly 87 million unique TCR beta chains, some 11 million of them shared. Here immunoSEQ multiplex PCR was the method, and the copy in TCRdb shows in-frame clones only, minus some. V, J and clone size were drawn from that table, and D and trimming were deduced from the DNA. The top ten clones hold 6.1% of a sample with more than 85,000 clones, nearly 85% of them seen once. CDR3 length equals 16 residues. In germline, CDR1 is LGHNA, CDR2 YSLEER. The V end was cut by 1 base, the J end by 1 base, with 10 bases between.

The receptor comes from a man in his late teens or twenties in good health and CMV-seronegative. Source material: PBMCs. The chain joins TRBV4-3 to TRBJ2-2, with a tentative D call TRBD1 (6 bases). The DNA for the CDR3 is TGCGCCAGCAGCCAAGGACAGGCTAAGAACACCGGGGAGCTGTTTTTT. Amino acids: CASSQGQAKNTGELFF.